This record covers a single TCR beta chain. These data belong to a study of CXCR3-negative and CXCR3-positive naive CD8 T cells. Germline lookup yields CDR1 MDHEN and CDR2 SYDVKM. The CDR3 sequence is 15 residues long. Libraries were UMI-labeled 5' RACE TRB cDNA. TCRdb processed the 5' RACE reads again and assigns one entry to each CDR3 protein, with no DNA. The sample includes 70,000 to 95,000 distinct CDR3 sequences. The specimen sequenced was naive CXCR3- CD8+ T cells from blood. Regarding subset: CD45RO-CCR7+CD27+CD95- naive CD8+ T cells lacking CXCR3 (TNR3-). The TCR was taken from a human donor in good health. Some clones in this sample may be carry-over from other donors' samples. V usage is TRBV28 and J usage is TRBJ2-1; TCRdb calls TRBD1, which cannot be checked without DNA. The CDR3 here is CASSLDGTLYNEQFF.